What follows are 18 T cell receptor beta chains derived from one specimen sequenced in a study of naive and memory T cell subsets. TCR cDNA received a 3' ligated oligonucleotide that carried a UMI. The SP2 primer and nested alpha and beta constant region primers amplified ligated cDNA in four rounds. In TCRdb, the 5' RACE reads were re-called with MiXCR into one record per CDR3 protein. The sample holds over 50,000 distinct CDR3 sequences, over 6% seen once. These receptors were taken from a female donor in good health.

This clonotype was observed a few times. The V and J genes are TRBV29-1 and TRBJ2-5; D gene ambiguous. The germline CDR1 and CDR2 sequences are SQVTM and ANQGSEA. The CDR3 spans 12 residues. Trimming removed 4 bases from V and 2 bases from J, with 8 bases in between. CDR3 coding DNA: TGCAGCGTTGGCAGGCGGCAAGAGACCCAGTACTTC. It yields the protein CSVGRRQETQYF.

The rearrangement links TRBV15 to TRBJ2-7; D is uncertain. Per the germline V gene, CDR1 is LNHNV and CDR2 is YYDKDF (reference sequence). This CDR3 is 13 amino acids long. Trimming left V 0 bases short and J 3 bases short, with 6 bases between. In DNA form, the CDR3 reads TGTGCCACCAGCAGAGATCGACGCTACGAGCAGTACTTC. It is translated as CATSRDRRYEQYF. The whole variable domain, filled in from reference TRBV15 and TRBJ2-7, reads DAMVIQNPRYQVTQFGKPVTLSCSQTLNHNVMYWYQQKSSQAPKLLFHYYDKDFNNEADTPDNFQSRRPNTSFCFLDIRSPGLGDTAMYLCATSRDRRYEQYFGPGTRLTVT.

This clonotype appeared a few times. CDR3 sequence reads: CASRRDRGSAEAFF. The CDR3 DNA sequence: TGTGCCAGCAGACGAGACAGGGGATCAGCTGAAGCTTTCTTT. The chain has TRBV5-4 and TRBJ1-1; 8 bases agree with TRBD1. The CDR3 loop spans 14 amino acids. Germline V gene sequence: CDR1 SGHNT, CDR2 YYREEE (reference sequence). Unmatched junction bases numbered 9, after V lost 5 bases and J lost 6 bases.

The V gene is TRBV11-2, the J gene TRBJ2-1; D uncertain. Germline V lookup: CDR1 SGHAT, CDR2 FQNNGV. The CDR3 spans 15 residues. Trimming cost V 2 bases and J 4 bases, with 12 bases left between them. The CDR3: CASSLMFAAYNEQFF. The CDR3 DNA sequence: TGTGCCAGCAGCTTAATGTTTGCAGCTTACAATGAGCAGTTCTTC.

The chain uses TRBV7-2 and TRBJ2-1, with 16 nucleotides matching TRBD2. Germline values: CDR1 SGHTA, CDR2 FQGNSA. The CDR3 runs 18 residues. The trim removed 1 base at V and 7 bases at J, leaving 7 bases unmatched. The CDR3 loop is CASSLVFGTSGGANEQFF. Here the CDR3 DNA reads TGTGCCAGCAGCTTAGTATTTGGGACTAGCGGGGGGGCAAATGAGCAGTTCTTC.

This clonotype was seen only a few times. The chain links TRBV5-1 to TRBJ2-1; D unclear. This CDR3 region has 16 residues. Germline V gene sequence: CDR1 SGHRS, CDR2 YFSETQ. The germline V and J ends were trimmed by 4 bases and 1 base, with 15 bases remaining between them. CDR3 nucleotide sequence: TGCGCCAGCAGCACACTCCCACAGAATTCCTACAATGAGCAGTTCTTC. Protein product: CASSTLPQNSYNEQFF.

This clonotype was picked up many times. V and J are TRBV6-2 or TRBV6-3 and TRBJ1-4; 7 positions match TRBD1. The CDR3 spans 15 residues. Per germline, CDR1 MNHEY and CDR2 SVGEGT. V gave up 5 bases and J gave up 4 bases; unmatched junction bases: 7. This chain's CDR3 is CASSGWTGGNEKLFF. The CDR3 DNA is TGTGCCAGCAGTGGATGGACAGGCGGTAATGAAAAACTGTTTTTT.

This clonotype was observed at least ten times. The chain uses TRBV6-6 and TRBJ1-2, with D possibly being TRBD1 (6 bases). This CDR3 contains 14 residues. Trimming pared 6 bases from V and 7 bases from J, leaving 18 bases between. CDR1 is MNHNY, CDR2 SVGAGI, per germline (reference sequence). CDR3 sequence: CASRVGQNAGGYTF. For the CDR3, the DNA is TGTGCCAGCAGGGTAGGACAGAACGCGGGTGGCTACACCTTC.

This clonotype was seen many times. The chain links TRBV6-6 to TRBJ1-2; D gene unclear. Germline V lookup: CDR1 MNHNY, CDR2 SVGAGI (reference sequence). The CDR3 is 17 amino acids. Between the trimmed V and J ends, which lost 4 bases and 1 base, there was a span of 19 bases. This chain's CDR3 is CASSSRGWTADNYGYTF. In DNA, the CDR3 is TGTGCCAGCAGTTCCCGAGGGTGGACGGCCGATAACTATGGCTACACCTTC.

This clonotype occurred a few times. This rearrangement joins TRBV12-5 to TRBJ2-2; perhaps TRBD1 as D (5 bases). The germline V gene encodes CDR1 LGHNT and CDR2 FRNRAP. V lost 6 bases and J 1 base, leaving 12 bases between the germline ends. The length of the CDR3 is 15 residues. The CDR3 loop is CASGRQQGNTGELFF. CDR3 nucleotide sequence: TGTGCTAGTGGGCGACAGCAGGGGAACACCGGGGAGCTGTTTTTT.

In this sample, this clonotype turned up a few times. The chain couples TRBV30 to TRBJ1-2; no reliable D call. Trimming cost V 6 bases and J 1 base, with 12 bases left between them. The CDR3 extends over 13 amino acids. The germline gives CDR1 GTSNPN, CDR2 SVGIG (reference sequence). CDR3 sequence: CACSSLLNYGYTF. The DNA for the CDR3 is TGTGCCTGCTCCAGCCTCCTTAACTATGGCTACACCTTC.

This clonotype was seen many times. The V and J genes are TRBV19 and TRBJ1-2; TRBD1 matches 7 bases. Germline CDR1 is LNHDA and CDR2 is SQIVND (reference sequence). The CDR3 covers 14 residues. The trim removed 10 bases at V and 2 bases at J, leaving 10 bases unmatched. CDR3 in amino acids: CAISEPDRNYGYTF. In DNA form, the CDR3 reads TGTGCCATCTCTGAACCGGACAGGAACTATGGCTACACCTTC. Combining the CDR3 with reference TRBV19 and TRBJ1-2 gives the whole variable domain DGGITQSPKYLFRKEGQNVTLSCEQNLNHDAMYWYRQDPGQGLRLIYYSQIVNDFQKGDIAEGYSVSREKKESFPLTVTSAQKNPTAFYLCAISEPDRNYGYTFGSGTRLTVV.

This clonotype occurred many times. The chain carries TRBV6-2 or TRBV6-3 and TRBJ1-4; no clear D. This CDR3 contains 12 residues. With 6 bases removed from V and 9 bases from J, the gap between germline ends came to 11 bases. Germline V lookup: CDR1 MNHEY, CDR2 SVGEGT. CDR3 coding DNA: TGTGCCAGCAGAGCTGCGATGAAAAAACTGTTTTTT. Residues: CASRAAMKKLFF.

This clonotype was picked up a small number of times. The chain recombines TRBV25-1 with TRBJ2-3, with D possibly being TRBD2 (5 bases). The V end was cut by 4 bases, the J end by 6 bases, with 14 bases between. The CDR3 totals 14 residues. CDR1 and CDR2 from the germline V gene are MGHDK and SYGVNS. The CDR3 region has the DNA TGTGCCAGCAGTGCCCGCCGGGATACGGATACGCAGTATTTT. This sequence encodes CASSARRDTDTQYF.

This clonotype was picked up a small number of times. The genes are TRBV29-1 and TRBJ1-1; D not resolved. Germline loops: CDR1 SQVTM, CDR2 ANQGSEA. The CDR3 is made up of 10 amino acids. Deletions cut 7 bases from V and 4 bases from J, with 7 bases between. CDR3 nucleotides: TGCAGCGGATGGGGCACTGAAGCTTTCTTT. It encodes CSGWGTEAFF.

This clonotype was seen ten or more times. The chain uses TRBV6-2 or TRBV6-3 and TRBJ1-1, with unresolved D. The CDR3 is made up of 15 amino acids. The germline V gene encodes CDR1 MNHEY and CDR2 SVGEGT. V was shortened by 0 bases and J by 1 base, with 9 bases between the two germline ends. CDR3 protein: CASSYSHSTNTEAFF. The CDR3 nucleotides are TGTGCCAGCAGTTACTCCCACAGCACGAACACTGAAGCTTTCTTT.

The genes are TRBV7-2 and TRBJ2-5, with D unresolved. The CDR3 is 13 residues long. Trimming removed 2 bases from V and 2 bases from J, with 6 bases in between. From germline, CDR1 is SGHTA and CDR2 FQGNSA. DNA for the CDR3: TGTGCCAGCAGCTTACCAGAACAAGAGACCCAGTACTTC. This codes for CASSLPEQETQYF.

The chain employs TRBV7-2 and TRBJ2-7; D not resolved. Trimming took off 5 bases at V and 6 bases at J, with 17 bases between the two ends. CDR3 length: 14 amino acids. Germline CDR1 SGHTA, CDR2 FQGNSA. The CDR3 sequence: CASSPTIVWSEQYF. The CDR3 region has the DNA TGTGCCAGCAGCCCTACTATTGTGTGGTCCGAGCAGTACTTC.